This is a list of T cell receptor beta chains from one sample in a study of shared clonotypes between healthy human individuals. Sequencing used immunoSEQ multiplex PCR; TCRdb keeps in-frame clones, though not all of them. The repertoire includes more than 2,000,000 clones, around nine tenths of them detected once, and more than 0.12% sits in the top ten. Sequencing was performed on naive CD4+ T cells sorted from blood. The receptors stem from a man younger than 35 in good health. Each CDR3 is given with its conserved first and last residue.

J: TRBJ2-5; V: TRBV15; CDR3: CATSKGETQYF
J: TRBJ2-5; V: TRBV10-3; CDR3: CAISESGSLETQYF
J: TRBJ2-7; V: TRBV20-1; CDR3: CSARSGYEQYF
J: TRBJ2-7; V: TRBV18; CDR3: CASSPLTYNLLERNEQYF
J: TRBJ2-3; V: TRBV11-2; CDR3: CASSRGFADTQYF
J: TRBJ2-3; V: TRBV7-9; CDR3: CASSPVGGVVTDTQYF
J: TRBJ1-4; V: TRBV9; CDR3: CASSRDPTDEKLFF
J: TRBJ2-3; V: TRBV6-5; CDR3: CASRSPGSDTQYF
J: TRBJ2-6; V: TRBV2; CDR3: CASSEGLAGVLSGANVLTF
J: TRBJ2-1; V: TRBV10-1; CDR3: CASSEEYRNEQFF
J: TRBJ2-5; V: TRBV7-3; CDR3: CASSFKAGETQYF
J: TRBJ1-4; V: TRBV30; CDR3: CAWSPLPWPGNEKLFF
J: TRBJ1-6; V: TRBV5-1; CDR3: CASARQGDNSPLHF
J: TRBJ2-2; V: TRBV4-1; CDR3: CASSQDLTTGLNTGELFF
J: TRBJ1-3; V: TRBV2; CDR3: CASSEDHSYSGNTIYF
J: TRBJ1-2; V: TRBV19; CDR3: CASSLTTTYYGYTF
J: TRBJ2-5; V: TRBV5-1; CDR3: CASSLEGQIETQYF
J: TRBJ2-7; V: TRBV5-6; CDR3: CASSSGTGAFVLSEQYF
J: TRBJ1-5; V: TRBV6-5; CDR3: CASSYVPYQPQHF
J: TRBJ1-3; V: TRBV10-3; CDR3: CAISEGGSSGNTIYF
J: TRBJ1-6; V: TRBV5-6; CDR3: CASLRQGGNSPLHF
J: TRBJ1-5; V: TRBV19; CDR3: CASSGDRTYSNQPQHF
J: TRBJ1-5; V: TRBV6-1; CDR3: CASMDRGNQPQHF
J: TRBJ1-2; V: TRBV5-5; CDR3: CASSSSTYGYTF
J: TRBJ1-3; V: TRBV14; CDR3: CASSQSGQVLENTIYF
J: TRBJ1-3; V: TRBV18; CDR3: CASFPPPAGGNTIYF
J: TRBJ2-4; V: TRBV5-6; CDR3: CASSQSRPAAKNIQYF
J: TRBJ2-5; V: TRBV10-3; CDR3: CAIRGPQEETQYF
J: TRBJ1-1; V: TRBV25-1; CDR3: CASGNGREAFF
J: TRBJ2-1; V: TRBV6-5; CDR3: CASSYRNAGASGEQFF
J: TRBJ2-1; V: TRBV30; CDR3: CAWSRDRVNEQFF
J: TRBJ2-5; V: TRBV29-1; CDR3: CSARTGLGQYF
J: TRBJ2-5; V: TRBV11-1; CDR3: CASSLGFRETQYF
J: TRBJ2-7; V: TRBV20-1; CDR3: CSARISSEQYF
J: TRBJ2-3; V: TRBV15; CDR3: CATSRGQGARPDTQYF
J: TRBJ2-6; V: TRBV6-1; CDR3: CASSEAGGGSGANVLTF
J: TRBJ2-6; V: TRBV2; CDR3: CASTQDSLSSGANVLTF
J: TRBJ1-6; V: TRBV6-1; CDR3: CASSQLDSPLHF
J: TRBJ1-2; V: TRBV7-2; CDR3: CASSPNSQIYGYTF
J: TRBJ2-3; V: TRBV15; CDR3: CATSARQTGSTDTQYF
J: TRBJ2-7; V: TRBV7-8; CDR3: CASSLAGGTYEQYF
J: TRBJ2-1; V: TRBV28; CDR3: CASSFVELVGGNEQFF
J: TRBJ1-1; V: TRBV14; CDR3: CASSQETGKSNTEAFF
J: TRBJ1-1; V: TRBV6-5; CDR3: CASTNRGQGTEAFF
J: TRBJ2-5; V: TRBV18; CDR3: CASSYQETQYF
J: TRBJ1-5; V: TRBV6-1; CDR3: CASLKDSSNQPQHF
J: TRBJ2-3; V: TRBV6-5; CDR3: CASRRGSTDTQYF
J: TRBJ1-1; V: TRBV4-3; CDR3: CASSWDRATEAFF
J: TRBJ1-2; V: TRBV18; CDR3: CASSPLGPQANYGYTF
J: TRBJ2-5; V: TRBV7-2; CDR3: CASSQDRGMGETQYF
J: TRBJ2-7; V: TRBV6-1; CDR3: CASSVTGQSPYEQYF
J: TRBJ2-1; V: TRBV5-4; CDR3: CASSLWTSGSNEQFF
J: TRBJ1-4; V: TRBV19; CDR3: CASAGVNLINEKLFF